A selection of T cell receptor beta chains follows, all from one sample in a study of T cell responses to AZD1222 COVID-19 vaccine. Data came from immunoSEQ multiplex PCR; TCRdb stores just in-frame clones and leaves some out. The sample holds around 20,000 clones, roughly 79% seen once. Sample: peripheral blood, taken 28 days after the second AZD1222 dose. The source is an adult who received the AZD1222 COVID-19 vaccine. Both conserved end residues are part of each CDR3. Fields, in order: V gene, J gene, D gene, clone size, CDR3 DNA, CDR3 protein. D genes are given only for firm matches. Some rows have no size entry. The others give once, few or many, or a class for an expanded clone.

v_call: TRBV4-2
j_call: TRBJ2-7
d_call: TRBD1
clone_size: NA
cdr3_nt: TGTGCCAGCAGCCAAGGACAGGGGGCCGACGAGCAGTACTTC
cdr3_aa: CASSQGQGADEQYF

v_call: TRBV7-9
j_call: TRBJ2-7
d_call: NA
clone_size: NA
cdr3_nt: TGTGCCAGCAGCTTAGAGGGAGGCACCTACGAGCAGTACTTC
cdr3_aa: CASSLEGGTYEQYF

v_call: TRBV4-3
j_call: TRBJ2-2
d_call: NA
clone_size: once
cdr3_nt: TGCGCCAGCAGCCAAGGGCCGGGGGTTGGCACCGGGGAGCTGTTTTTT
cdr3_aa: CASSQGPGVGTGELFF

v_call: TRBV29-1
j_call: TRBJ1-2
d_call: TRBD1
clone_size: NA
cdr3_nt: TGCAGCGTTGGGACAGGGGAGTTGCGTGGCTACACCTTC
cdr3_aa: CSVGTGELRGYTF

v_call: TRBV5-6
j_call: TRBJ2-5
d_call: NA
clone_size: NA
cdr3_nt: TGTGCCAGCAGCCTCCTCAGGGATTGGGAGACCCAGTACTTC
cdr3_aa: CASSLLRDWETQYF

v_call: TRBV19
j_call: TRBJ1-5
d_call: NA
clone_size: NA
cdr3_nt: TGTGCCAGTAGTCCGCACAATCAGCCCCAGCATTTT
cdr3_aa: CASSPHNQPQHF

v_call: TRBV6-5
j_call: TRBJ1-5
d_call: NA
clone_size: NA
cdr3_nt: TGTGCCAGCAGTTCCAGCGGAGCGGGCGGCCAGCCCCAGCATTTT
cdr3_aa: CASSSSGAGGQPQHF

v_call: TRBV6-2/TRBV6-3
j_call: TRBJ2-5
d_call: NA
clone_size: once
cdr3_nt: TGTGCCAGCAGTTACTTGGGGCCTGGAGGCCAAGAGACCCAGTACTTC
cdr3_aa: CASSYLGPGGQETQYF

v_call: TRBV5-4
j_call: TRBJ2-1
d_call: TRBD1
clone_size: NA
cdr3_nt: TGTGCCAGCAGCGGGAGGACAGGGCGAATTGAGCAGTTCTTC
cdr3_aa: CASSGRTGRIEQFF

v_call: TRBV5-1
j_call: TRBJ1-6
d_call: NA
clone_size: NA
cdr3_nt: TGCGCCAGCAGCAACCGGGGATCCAATTCACCCCTCCACTTT
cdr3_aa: CASSNRGSNSPLHF

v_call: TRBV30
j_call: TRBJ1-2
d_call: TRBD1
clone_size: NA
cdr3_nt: TGTGCCTGGAACCCCCGTCGGACAGGATATGGCTACACCTTC
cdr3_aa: CAWNPRRTGYGYTF

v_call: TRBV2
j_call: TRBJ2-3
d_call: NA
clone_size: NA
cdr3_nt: TGTGCCAGCAGTTCAACAAGCACAGATACGCAGTATTTT
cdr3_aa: CASSSTSTDTQYF

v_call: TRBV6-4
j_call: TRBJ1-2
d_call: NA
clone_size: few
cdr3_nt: TGTGCCAGCAGTCCCGGAGGCCCCTATGGCTACACCTTC
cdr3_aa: CASSPGGPYGYTF

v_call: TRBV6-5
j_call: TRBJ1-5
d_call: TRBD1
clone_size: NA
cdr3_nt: TGTGCCAGCAGCCTTCGGGACAGGGGGCATCAGCCCCAGCATTTT
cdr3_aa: CASSLRDRGHQPQHF

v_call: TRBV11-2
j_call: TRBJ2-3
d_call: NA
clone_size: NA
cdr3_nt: TGTGCCAGCAGCTCCATTACGCAGTATTTT
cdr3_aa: CASSSITQYF

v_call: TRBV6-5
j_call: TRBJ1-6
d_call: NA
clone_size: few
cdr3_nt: TGTGCCAGCAGTTACGGAATCTCCTATAATTCACCCCTCCACTTT
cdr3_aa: CASSYGISYNSPLHF

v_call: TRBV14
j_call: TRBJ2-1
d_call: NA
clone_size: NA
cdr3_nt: TGTGCCAGCAGCGCCGGGCAGGGCCAGCAGTTCTTC
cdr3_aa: CASSAGQGQQFF

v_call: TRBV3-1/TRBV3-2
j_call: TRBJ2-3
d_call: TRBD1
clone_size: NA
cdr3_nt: TGTGCCAGCAGCCAAGGGGGACAGAGAAGCACAGATACGCAGTATTTT
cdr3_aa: CASSQGGQRSTDTQYF

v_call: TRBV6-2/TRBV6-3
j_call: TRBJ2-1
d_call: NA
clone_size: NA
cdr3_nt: TGTGCCAGCAGCCCCGTTTCTGGAAGGGCCACCTACAATGAGCAGTTCTTC
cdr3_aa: CASSPVSGRATYNEQFF

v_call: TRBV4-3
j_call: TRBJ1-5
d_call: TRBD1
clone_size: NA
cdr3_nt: TGCGCCAGCAGCCGCCAGACAGGGTACAATCAGCCCCAGCATTTT
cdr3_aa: CASSRQTGYNQPQHF

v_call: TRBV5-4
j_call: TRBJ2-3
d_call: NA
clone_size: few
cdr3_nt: TGTGCCAGCAGCTTAGCGGGCCGCACAGATACGCAGTATTTT
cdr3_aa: CASSLAGRTDTQYF

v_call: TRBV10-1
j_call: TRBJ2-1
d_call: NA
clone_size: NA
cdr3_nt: TGCGCCAGCAGTGAGTCCGCCGGGGGCCTCAATGAGCAGTTCTTC
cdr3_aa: CASSESAGGLNEQFF

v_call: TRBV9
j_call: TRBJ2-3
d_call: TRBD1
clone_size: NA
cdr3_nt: TGTGCCAGCAGCGCCGAACTGACAGGGGCCGATACGCAGTATTTT
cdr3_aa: CASSAELTGADTQYF

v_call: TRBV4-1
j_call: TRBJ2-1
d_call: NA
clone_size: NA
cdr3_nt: TGCGCCAGCAGCCAAGATACCTACATGGTGGGCAATGAGCAGTTCTTC
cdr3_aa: CASSQDTYMVGNEQFF